The 25 T cell receptor beta chains presented below share a single source sample, sequenced in a study of beta chain features in type 1 diabetes. Study-level findings and limits: When Type 1 diabetes patients were examined, their TCRB CDR3s proved moderately but significantly shorter in all four CD4+ subsets.

All of the isolated RNA was reverse transcribed, so expressed TCRB transcripts were sequenced. Sequencing used immunoSEQ multiplex PCR; TCRdb keeps in-frame clones, though not all of them. Here the sample spans some 120,000 clones, around a sixth being singletons. The antigens of these receptors remain unknown. The sample was central memory CD4+ T cells from blood. The source is a man between 18 and 35 years old with type 1 diabetes.

This clone came up many times. The V gene is TRBV29-1, the J gene TRBJ2-3; D may match TRBD1 or TRBD2 (5 bases each). V was pared by 6 bases and J by 5 bases, with 18 bases between. Germline loops: CDR1 SQVTM, CDR2 ANQGSEA. The CDR3 runs to 14 residues. This chain's CDR3 is CSVPRGQFGDTQYF. The CDR3 region has the DNA TGCAGCGTCCCCCGGGGCCAATTCGGAGATACGCAGTATTTT.

The table lists this clone with a few counts. The CDR3 here is CASSLGQGKQPQHF. Here the CDR3 DNA reads TGTGCCAGCAGCCTAGGACAGGGGAAGCAGCCCCAGCATTTT. V and J are TRBV9 and TRBJ1-5; TRBD1 matches at 9 bases. V lost 4 bases, J lost 7 bases, and 6 bases stayed unmatched. This CDR3 spans 14 amino acids. The germline gives CDR1 SGDLS, CDR2 YYNGEE.

This clone occurred a few times. J is TRBJ2-7 and V is TRBV5-1; D may be TRBD1 (5 bases). CDR1 is SGHRS, CDR2 YFSETQ, per germline. Trimming shortened V by 0 bases and J by 3 bases, and 10 bases separated the two germline ends. This CDR3 contains 14 residues. The CDR3 spells CASSLVQASYEQYF. As DNA, the CDR3 is TGCGCCAGCAGCTTGGTACAGGCAAGCTACGAGCAGTACTTC. Full variable domain (remainder filled in from reference TRBV5-1 and TRBJ2-7): KAGVTQTPRYLIKTRGQQVTLSCSPISGHRSVSWYQQTPGQGLQFLFEYFSETQRNKGNFPGRFSGRQFSNSRSEMNVSTLELGDSALYLCASSLVQASYEQYFGPGTRLTVT.

This clone has more than one count but fewer than ten. This sequence joins TRBV25-1 and TRBJ2-3; 8 bases are a match to TRBD2. The trim removed 2 bases at V and 7 bases at J, leaving 8 bases unmatched. Germline lookup yields CDR1 MGHDK and CDR2 SYGVNS. The CDR3 runs to 15 residues. The CDR3 loop reads CASSEPGLVLNTQYF. The DNA of the CDR3 is TGTGCCAGCAGTGAACCGGGACTAGTGTTAAATACGCAGTATTTT.

This clone appeared a few times. The V and J genes are TRBV7-2 and TRBJ2-6, with 7 bases fitting TRBD1. V lost 4 bases to trimming and J lost 4 bases; unmatched junction nucleotides: 7. Per the germline V gene, CDR1 is SGHTA and CDR2 is FQGNSA. The CDR3 contains 16 residues. The CDR3 spells CASSSGQTYGANVLTF. DNA of the CDR3: TGTGCCAGCAGCTCGGGACAGACTTACGGGGCCAACGTCCTGACTTTC.

Many counts were recorded for this clone. The chain couples TRBV29-1 to TRBJ2-1, with TRBD2 identical over 8 bases. J gave up 7 bases and V 4 bases, and 3 bases lay outside the gene matches. CDR1 is SQVTM, CDR2 ANQGSEA, per germline. The CDR3 extends over 12 amino acids. This CDR3 reads CSVGLAWNEQFF. As DNA, the CDR3 is TGCAGCGTTGGACTAGCGTGGAATGAGCAGTTCTTC.

This clone was seen a few times. The chain is built from TRBV30 and TRBJ2-7; D is undetermined. Germline loops: CDR1 GTSNPN, CDR2 SVGIG (reference sequence). The CDR3 runs 12 residues. Between the trimmed V and J ends, which lost 0 bases and 9 bases, there was a span of 12 bases. CDR3 bases: TGTGCCTGGAGTGTGAACAGCCTCGGGCAGTACTTC. Its protein product is CAWSVNSLGQYF.

The CDR3 loop reads CASSRSGLTGYTF. The DNA for the CDR3 is TGTGCCAGTAGTAGGTCCGGGCTTACTGGCTACACCTTC. The V and J genes are TRBV19 and TRBJ1-2; no clear D gene. The V end lost 4 bases, the J end lost 7 bases, and 13 bases lay between the germline ends. Germline CDR1 is LNHDA and CDR2 is SQIVND (reference sequence). This CDR3 region has 13 residues.

A remark on this clone: One end of the junction fails to match germline, which may point to a read error. The chain has TRBV5-4 and TRBJ2-7, with 13 bases fitting TRBD2. Germline V gene lookup returns CDR1 SGHNT and CDR2 YYREEE (reference sequence). The CDR3 is 17 amino acids. The CDR3 here is CASSLELAGGPSNEQYF. CDR3 sequence (DNA): TGTGCCAGCAGCTTAGAACTAGCGGGAGGGCCCTCCAACGAGCAGTACTTC.

This clone was observed a handful of times. CDR3 amino acids: CASSPGPYEQYF. The CDR3 DNA is TGTGCCAGCAGTCCCGGACCTTACGAGCAGTACTTC. V usage is TRBV6-5 and J usage is TRBJ2-7, with D unclear. The CDR3 length is 12 residues. CDR1 and CDR2 from the germline V gene are MNHEY and SVGAGI. V lost 5 bases, J lost 4 bases, and 9 bases lay in between.

The chain is built from TRBV5-1 and TRBJ2-1; TRBD2 aligns across 11 bases. Germline CDR1 SGHRS, CDR2 YFSETQ. This CDR3 comprises 14 residues. After removal of 1 base from V and 6 bases from J, the junction contained 0 bases not matched to a gene. The CDR3 loop reads CASSLTSGSNEQFF. The CDR3 nucleotides read TGCGCCAGCAGCTTGACTAGCGGGAGCAATGAGCAGTTCTTC.

This clone appeared a few times. This specimen includes other DNA sequences encoding the same CDR3. The chain links TRBV9 to TRBJ2-5, with D unclear. The germline gives CDR1 SGDLS, CDR2 YYNGEE. The CDR3 is made up of 12 amino acids. V was pared by 1 base and J by 3 bases, with 4 bases between. The CDR3 nucleotides read TGTGCCAGCAGCGTAACCGAAGAGACCCAGTACTTC. Its translation: CASSVTEETQYF.

The chain couples TRBV13 to TRBJ2-1, with 9 bases that match TRBD1. This CDR3 has 15 amino acids. Germline values: CDR1 PRHDT, CDR2 FYEKMQ (reference sequence). The junction had 5 bases not matched to a gene; V was cut back by 3 bases and J by 5 bases. As DNA, the CDR3 is TGTGCCAGCAGCTTGGTACAGGGGGCGAACAATGAGCAGTTCTTC. It specifies CASSLVQGANNEQFF.

As DNA, the CDR3 is TGTGCCAGCAGTGTGGAGACAGGAAACAATGAGCAGTTCTTC. This encodes CASSVETGNNEQFF. The genes are TRBV2 and TRBJ2-1; D might be TRBD1 (6 bases). Trimming shortened V by 4 bases and J by 5 bases, and 12 bases separated the two germline ends. Germline V gene sequence: CDR1 SNHLY, CDR2 FYNNEI. The CDR3 runs to 14 residues.

V usage is TRBV7-2 and J usage is TRBJ2-3, with TRBD2 as a possible D gene (6 bases). The ends were cut back, 3 bases at V and 4 bases at J, with 8 bases in the middle. The germline CDR1 and CDR2 sequences are SGHTA and FQGNSA. This CDR3 has 13 amino acids. The CDR3 DNA is TGTGCCAGCAGCTTCAGACTAGCAGATACGCAGTATTTT. Protein product: CASSFRLADTQYF. Variable domain in full (rest from reference TRBV7-2 and TRBJ2-3): GAGVSQSPSNKVTEKGKDVELRCDPISGHTALYWYRQSLGQGLEFLIYFQGNSAPDKSGLPSDRFSAERTGGSVSTLTIQRTQQEDSAVYLCASSFRLADTQYFGPGTRLTVL.

This clone was seen just once. The rearrangement uses TRBV9 and TRBJ2-2; D is ambiguous. V lost 3 bases to trimming and J lost 7 bases, with 13 bases between them. Per the germline V gene, CDR1 is SGDLS and CDR2 is YYNGEE. This CDR3 is built from 14 residues. CDR3: CASSDRVEGGELFF. For the CDR3, the DNA is TGTGCCAGCAGCGATAGGGTTGAAGGCGGGGAGCTGTTTTTT.

CDR3 region: CASSLTRRENVDTQYF. Here the CDR3 DNA reads TGTGCCAGCAGCTTAACTCGGCGGGAGAATGTAGATACGCAGTATTTT. V is TRBV7-4 and J is TRBJ2-3; TRBD2 aligns across 7 bases. V lost 2 bases, J lost 5 bases, and 10 bases stayed unmatched. The CDR3 contains 16 residues. Looked up from germline, CDR1 is SGHVT and CDR2 is SQSDAQ.

The V call is TRBV9, the J call TRBJ2-5, with 9 bases lining up with TRBD1. The CDR3 is 14 residues long. From germline, CDR1 is SGDLS and CDR2 YYNGEE. V was pared by 4 bases and J by 5 bases, with 6 bases of the junction left unmatched. DNA of the CDR3: TGTGCCAGCAGCTACCGGACAGGGGAGGAGACCCAGTACTTC. It yields the protein CASSYRTGEETQYF.

V is TRBV29-1 and J is TRBJ2-7, with D maybe TRBD1 (7 bases). The CDR3 runs 15 residues. Trimming shortened V by 6 bases and J by 1 base, and 19 bases separated the two germline ends. The germline V gene has CDR1 SQVTM and CDR2 ANQGSEA. In nucleotides, the CDR3 is TGCAGCGTCCTTAATTTGGCAGGGGGGTCCTACGAGCAGTACTTC. This translates into CSVLNLAGGSYEQYF.

This clone occurred a few times. The chain has TRBV14 and TRBJ2-3; D not certain. The CDR3 runs to 14 residues. V gave up 4 bases and J gave up 6 bases, with 14 bases separating them. Per germline, CDR1 SGHDN and CDR2 FVKESK. The CDR3 DNA sequence: TGTGCCAGCAGCCCTCCAGTCGGTGGGGATACGCAGTATTTT. Protein product: CASSPPVGGDTQYF.

The table lists this clone with many counts. Other nucleotide sequences from this sample produce the same CDR3. V gene TRBV6-5 combines with J gene TRBJ2-7; 9 bases align to TRBD2. Germline CDR1 MNHEY, CDR2 SVGAGI. The J segment lost 3 bases and the V segment lost 0 bases, leaving 3 bases of the junction unmatched. The CDR3 length is 15 residues. The CDR3 coding sequence is TGTGCCAGCAGTTACTCGGGACTAGCCGACTACGAGCAGTACTTC. Translation gives CASSYSGLADYEQYF.

The table lists this clone with a few counts. The genes are TRBV29-1 and TRBJ1-4; D not resolved. V lost 4 bases, J lost 5 bases, and 5 bases lay in between. Per germline, CDR1 SQVTM and CDR2 ANQGSEA. This CDR3 has 11 amino acids. The CDR3 region has the DNA TGCAGCGTTGGGGAAAATGAAAAACTGTTTTTT. Its translation: CSVGENEKLFF.

This chain connects TRBV29-1 to TRBJ2-5, with a weak D call TRBD1 (5 bases). Germline loops: CDR1 SQVTM, CDR2 ANQGSEA. The V and J ends lost 2 bases and 1 base respectively, with 8 bases between them. There are 13 residues in the CDR3. The chain's CDR3 is CSVEIGAQETQYF. The DNA of the CDR3 is TGCAGCGTTGAAATAGGGGCCCAAGAGACCCAGTACTTC.

V gene TRBV7-9 combines with J gene TRBJ1-1; a weak D match, TRBD1 (5 bases). This CDR3 contains 15 residues. Per the germline V gene, CDR1 is SEHNR and CDR2 is FQNEAQ (reference sequence). The V end lost 2 bases, the J end lost 5 bases, and 15 bases lay between the germline ends. The chain's CDR3 is CASSLIGAGNTEAFF. In nucleotides, the CDR3 is TGTGCCAGCAGCTTAATCGGGGCGGGAAATACTGAAGCTTTCTTT. Full variable domain (remainder filled in from reference TRBV7-9 and TRBJ1-1): DTGVSQNPRHKITKRGQNVTFRCDPISEHNRLYWYRQTLGQGPEFLTYFQNEAQLEKSRLLSDRFSAERPKGSFSTLEIQRTEQGDSAMYLCASSLIGAGNTEAFFGQGTRLTVV.

The chain links TRBV18 to TRBJ2-7; a weak D match, TRBD1 (6 bases). Trimming left V 1 base short and J 1 base short, with 14 bases between. This CDR3 comprises 16 residues. From germline, CDR1 is KGHSH and CDR2 LQKENI. The DNA for the CDR3 is TGTGCCAGCTCACCACGTCTGGTACAGGGTTCCTACGAGCAGTACTTC. Translation: CASSPRLVQGSYEQYF.